This T cell receptor (beta chain) appears in the sequencing data of a study of T cell responses to AZD1222 COVID-19 vaccine. Measured with immunoSEQ multiplex PCR; TCRdb has only the in-frame clones, and not every one. The top ten hold 0.7% to 0.9% of the sample, which has approximately 160,000 clones, 90% to 95% seen once. Per the germline V gene, CDR1 is SGHDT and CDR2 is YYEEEE. Trimming shortened V by 0 bases and J by 4 bases, and 2 bases separated the two germline ends. The CDR3 extends over 12 amino acids. Sequenced material: peripheral blood, taken on day 0 of AZD1222 vaccination. This receptor was identified in an adult in good health. This chain uses TRBV5-6 with TRBJ1-3; D is unresolved. DNA for the CDR3: TGTGCCAGCAGCTTGGCCGGAAACACCATATATTTT. Translation gives CASSLAGNTIYF. Drawing the rest from reference TRBV5-6 and TRBJ1-3, the complete variable domain is DAGVTQSPTHLIKTRGQQVTLRCSPKSGHDTVSWYQQALGQGPQFIFQYYEEEERQRGNFPDRFSGHQFPNYSSELNVNALLLGDSALYLCASSLAGNTIYFGEGSWLTVV.